This paragraph covers one T cell receptor beta chain sequence. This sample is part of a study of blood T cells in healthy people across ages. Then a second PCR, running roughly 7 to 11 cycles, was carried out with a sample-barcoded 5' primer and a J-beta primer mix. Each CDR3 protein is one row after TCRdb ran MiXCR on the 5' RACE reads. The sample shows 1,500,000 or so distinct CDR3 sequences, 35% to 45% of them seen only once. V shed 5 bases, J shed 7 bases, and the junction held 11 bases outside the gene matches. The CDR3 loop spans 15 amino acids. The germline CDR1 and CDR2 sequences are DFQATT and SNEGSKA (reference sequence).

The chain joins TRBV20-1 to TRBJ2-1; 10 nucleotides line up with TRBD2. Sequenced input: blood. The source of this sequence is a young woman in good health. CDR3: CSASRTSGFDNEQFF. In nucleotides, the CDR3 is TGCAGTGCTTCCCGGACTAGCGGTTTTGATAATGAGCAGTTCTTC.